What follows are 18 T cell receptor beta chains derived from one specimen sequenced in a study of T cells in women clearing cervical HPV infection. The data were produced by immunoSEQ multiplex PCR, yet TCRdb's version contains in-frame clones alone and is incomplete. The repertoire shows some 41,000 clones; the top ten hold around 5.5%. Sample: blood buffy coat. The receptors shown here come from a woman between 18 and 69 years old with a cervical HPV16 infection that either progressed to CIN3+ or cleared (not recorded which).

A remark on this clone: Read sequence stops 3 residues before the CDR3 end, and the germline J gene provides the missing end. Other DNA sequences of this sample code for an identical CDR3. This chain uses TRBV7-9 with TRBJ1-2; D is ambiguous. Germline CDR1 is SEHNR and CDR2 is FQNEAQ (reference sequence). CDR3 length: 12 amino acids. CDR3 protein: CASSLGPYDYTF. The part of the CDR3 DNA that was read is TGTGCCAGCAGCTTGGGCCCTTACGAC.

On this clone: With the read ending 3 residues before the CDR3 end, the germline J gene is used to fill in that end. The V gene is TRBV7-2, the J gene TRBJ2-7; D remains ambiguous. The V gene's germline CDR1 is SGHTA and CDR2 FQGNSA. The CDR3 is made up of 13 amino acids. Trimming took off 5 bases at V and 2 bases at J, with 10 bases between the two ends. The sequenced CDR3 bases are TGTGCCAGCAGCGAAAGGGCCCCCTACGAG. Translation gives CASSERAPYE. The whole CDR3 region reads CASSERAPYEQYF. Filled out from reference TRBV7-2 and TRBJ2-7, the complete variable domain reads GAGVSQSPSNKVTEKGKDVELRCDPISGHTALYWYRQSLGQGLEFLIYFQGNSAPDKSGLPSDRFSAERTGGSVSTLTIQRTQQEDSAVYLCASSERAPYEQYFGPGTRLTVT.

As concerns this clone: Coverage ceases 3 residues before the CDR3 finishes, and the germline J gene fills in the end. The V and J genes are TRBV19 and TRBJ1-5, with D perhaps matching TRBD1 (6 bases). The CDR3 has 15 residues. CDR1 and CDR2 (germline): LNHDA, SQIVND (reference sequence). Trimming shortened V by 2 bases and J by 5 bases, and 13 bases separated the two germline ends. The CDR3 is CASSITNREDQPQHF. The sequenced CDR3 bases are TGTGCCAGTAGTATAACTAACAGGGAGGATCAGCCC.

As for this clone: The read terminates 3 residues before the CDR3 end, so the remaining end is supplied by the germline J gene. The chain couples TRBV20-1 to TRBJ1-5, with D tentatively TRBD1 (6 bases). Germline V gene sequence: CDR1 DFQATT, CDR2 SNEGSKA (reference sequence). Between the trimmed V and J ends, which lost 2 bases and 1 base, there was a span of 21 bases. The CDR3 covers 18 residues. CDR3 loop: CSARSTFSGEWSNQPQHF. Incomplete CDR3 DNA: TGCAGTGCTAGATCGACGTTTTCAGGGGAATGGAGCAATCAGCCC.

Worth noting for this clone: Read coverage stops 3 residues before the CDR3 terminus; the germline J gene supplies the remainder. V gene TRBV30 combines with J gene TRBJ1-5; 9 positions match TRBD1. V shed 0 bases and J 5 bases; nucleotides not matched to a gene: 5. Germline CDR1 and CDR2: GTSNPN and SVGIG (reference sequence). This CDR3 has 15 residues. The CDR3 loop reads CAWSVGTGFDQPQHF. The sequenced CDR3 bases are TGTGCCTGGAGTGTAGGGACAGGGTTTGATCAGCCC. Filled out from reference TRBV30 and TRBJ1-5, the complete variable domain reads SQTIHQWPATLVQPVGSPLSLECTVEGTSNPNLYWYRQAAGRGLQLLFYSVGIGQISSEVPQNLSASRPQDRQFILSSKKLLLSDSGFYLCAWSVGTGFDQPQHFGDGTRLSIL.

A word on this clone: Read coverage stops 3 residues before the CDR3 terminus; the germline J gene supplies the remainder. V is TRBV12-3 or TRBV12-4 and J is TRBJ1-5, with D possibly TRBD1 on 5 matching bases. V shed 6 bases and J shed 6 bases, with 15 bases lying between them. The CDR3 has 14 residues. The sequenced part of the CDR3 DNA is TGTGCCAGCAGCACCGCGGGGGATTTTCAGCCC. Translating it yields CASSTAGDFQP. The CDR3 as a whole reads CASSTAGDFQPQHF.

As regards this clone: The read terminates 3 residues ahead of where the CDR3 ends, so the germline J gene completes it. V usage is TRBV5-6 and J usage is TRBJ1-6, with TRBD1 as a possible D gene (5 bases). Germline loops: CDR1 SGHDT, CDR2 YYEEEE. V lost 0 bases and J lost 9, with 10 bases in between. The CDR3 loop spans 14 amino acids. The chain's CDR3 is CASSLGAGFSPLHF. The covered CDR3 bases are TGTGCCAGCAGCTTGGGCGCAGGGTTTTCACCC.

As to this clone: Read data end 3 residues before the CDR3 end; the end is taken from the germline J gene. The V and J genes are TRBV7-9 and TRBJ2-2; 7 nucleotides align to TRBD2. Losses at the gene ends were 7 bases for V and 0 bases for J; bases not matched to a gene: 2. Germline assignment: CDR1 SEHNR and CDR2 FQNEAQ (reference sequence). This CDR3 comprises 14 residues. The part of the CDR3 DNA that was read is TGTGCCAGCATGCTAGCGGCGAACACCGGGGAG. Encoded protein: CASMLAANTGE. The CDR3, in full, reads CASMLAANTGELFF.

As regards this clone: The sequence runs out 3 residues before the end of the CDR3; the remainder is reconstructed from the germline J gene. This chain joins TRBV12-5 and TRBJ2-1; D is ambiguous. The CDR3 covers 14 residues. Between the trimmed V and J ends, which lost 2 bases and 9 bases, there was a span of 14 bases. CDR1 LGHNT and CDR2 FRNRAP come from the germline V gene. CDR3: CASGLFPPPGEQFF. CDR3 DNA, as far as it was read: TGTGCTAGTGGTTTGTTCCCCCCCCCGGGTGAG.

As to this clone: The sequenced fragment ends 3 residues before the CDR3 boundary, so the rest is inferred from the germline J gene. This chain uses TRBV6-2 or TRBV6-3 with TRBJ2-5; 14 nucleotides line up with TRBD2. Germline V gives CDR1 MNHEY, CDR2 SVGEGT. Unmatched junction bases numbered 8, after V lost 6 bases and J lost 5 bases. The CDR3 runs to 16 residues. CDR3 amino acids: CASRPGTSGRKETQYF. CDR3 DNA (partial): TGTGCCAGCAGACCCGGGACTAGCGGGAGAAAGGAGACC.

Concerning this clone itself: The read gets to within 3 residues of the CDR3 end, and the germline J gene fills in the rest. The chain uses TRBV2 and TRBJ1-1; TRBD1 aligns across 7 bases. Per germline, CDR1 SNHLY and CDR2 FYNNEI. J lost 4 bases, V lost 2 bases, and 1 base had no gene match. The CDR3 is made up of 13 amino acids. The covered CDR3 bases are TGTGCCAGCAGTGAACCAGGGGGCACTGAA. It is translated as CASSEPGGTE. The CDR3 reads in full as CASSEPGGTEAFF.

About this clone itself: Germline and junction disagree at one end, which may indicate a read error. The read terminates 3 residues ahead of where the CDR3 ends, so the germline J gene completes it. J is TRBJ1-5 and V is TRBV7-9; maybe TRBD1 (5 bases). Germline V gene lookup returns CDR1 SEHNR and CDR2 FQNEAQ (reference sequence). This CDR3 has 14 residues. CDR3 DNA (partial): TGTGCCAGCGGCTTTACAGGAATGGATCAGCCC. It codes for CASGFTGMDQP. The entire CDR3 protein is CASGFTGMDQPQHF.

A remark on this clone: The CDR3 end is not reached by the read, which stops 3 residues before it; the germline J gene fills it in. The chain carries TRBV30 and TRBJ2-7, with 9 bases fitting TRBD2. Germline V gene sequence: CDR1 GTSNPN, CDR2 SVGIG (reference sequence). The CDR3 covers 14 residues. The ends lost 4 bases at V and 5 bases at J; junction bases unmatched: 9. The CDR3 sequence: CAWMATSGWNEQYF. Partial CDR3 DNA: TGTGCCTGGATGGCTACTAGCGGGTGGAACGAG.

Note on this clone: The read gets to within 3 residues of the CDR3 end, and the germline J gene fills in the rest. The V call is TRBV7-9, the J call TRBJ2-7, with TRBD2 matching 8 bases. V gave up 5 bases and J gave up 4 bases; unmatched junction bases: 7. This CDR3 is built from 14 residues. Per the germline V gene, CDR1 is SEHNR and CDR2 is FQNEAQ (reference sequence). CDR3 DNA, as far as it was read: TGTGCCAGCAGCAAAACCGGGACTAGGTACGAG. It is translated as CASSKTGTRYE. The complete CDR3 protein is CASSKTGTRYEQYF. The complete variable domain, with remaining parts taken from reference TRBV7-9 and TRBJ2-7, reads DTGVSQNPRHKITKRGQNVTFRCDPISEHNRLYWYRQTLGQGPEFLTYFQNEAQLEKSRLLSDRFSAERPKGSFSTLEIQRTEQGDSAMYLCASSKTGTRYEQYFGPGTRLTVT.

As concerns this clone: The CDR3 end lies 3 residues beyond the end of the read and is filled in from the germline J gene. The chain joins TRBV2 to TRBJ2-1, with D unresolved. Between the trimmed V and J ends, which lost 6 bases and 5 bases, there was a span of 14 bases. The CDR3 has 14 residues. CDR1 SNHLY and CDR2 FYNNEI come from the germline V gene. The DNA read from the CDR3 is TGTGCCAGCAGGGCCGTTGAGAGCGACAATGAG. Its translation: CASRAVESDNE. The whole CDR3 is CASRAVESDNEQFF. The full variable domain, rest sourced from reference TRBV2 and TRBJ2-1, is EPEVTQTPSHQVTQMGQEVILRCVPISNHLYFYWYRQILGQKVEFLVSFYNNEISEKSEIFDDQFSVERPDGSNFTLKIRSTKLEDSAMYFCASRAVESDNEQFFGPGTRLTVL.

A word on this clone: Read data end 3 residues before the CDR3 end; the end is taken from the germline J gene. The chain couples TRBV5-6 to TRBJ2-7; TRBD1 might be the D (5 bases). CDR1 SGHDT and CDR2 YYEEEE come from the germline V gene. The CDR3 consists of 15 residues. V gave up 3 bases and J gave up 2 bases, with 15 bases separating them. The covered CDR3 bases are TGTGCCAGCAGCTCGGACACCTCATTAACCTACGAG. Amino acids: CASSSDTSLTYE. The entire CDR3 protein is CASSSDTSLTYEQYF.

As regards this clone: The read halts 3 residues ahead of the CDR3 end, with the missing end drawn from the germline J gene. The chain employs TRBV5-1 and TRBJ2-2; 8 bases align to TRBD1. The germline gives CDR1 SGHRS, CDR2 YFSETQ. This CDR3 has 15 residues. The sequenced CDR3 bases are TGCGCCAGCAGCGCGGGACAGGAAATTCAAGAAAAG. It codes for CASSAGQEIQEK. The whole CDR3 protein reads CASSAGQEIQEKLFF.

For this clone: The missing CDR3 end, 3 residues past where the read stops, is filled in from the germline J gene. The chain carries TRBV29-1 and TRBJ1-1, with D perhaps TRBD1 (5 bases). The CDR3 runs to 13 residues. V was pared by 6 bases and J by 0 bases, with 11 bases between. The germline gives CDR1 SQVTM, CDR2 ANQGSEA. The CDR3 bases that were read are TGCAGCGTCAGGCAGGGTATGAACACTGAA. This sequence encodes CSVRQGMNTE. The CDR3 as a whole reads CSVRQGMNTEAFF.